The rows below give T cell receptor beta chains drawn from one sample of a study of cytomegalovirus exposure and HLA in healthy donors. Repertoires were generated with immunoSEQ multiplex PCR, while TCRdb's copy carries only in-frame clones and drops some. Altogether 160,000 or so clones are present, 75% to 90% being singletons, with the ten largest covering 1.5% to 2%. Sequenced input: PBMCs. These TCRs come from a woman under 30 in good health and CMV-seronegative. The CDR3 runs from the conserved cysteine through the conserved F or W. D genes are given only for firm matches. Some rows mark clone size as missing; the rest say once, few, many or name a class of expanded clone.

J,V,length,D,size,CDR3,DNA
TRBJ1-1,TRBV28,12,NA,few,CATLSTDSEAFF,TGTGCCACCCTAAGTACGGACAGCGAAGCTTTCTTT
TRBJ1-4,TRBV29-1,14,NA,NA,CSVGGLDPREKLFF,TGCAGCGTTGGGGGCCTCGATCCAAGGGAAAAACTGTTTTTT
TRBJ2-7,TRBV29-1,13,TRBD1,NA,CSVVDRGSYEQYF,TGCAGCGTTGTTGACAGGGGCTCCTACGAGCAGTACTTC
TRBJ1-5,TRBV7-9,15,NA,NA,CSSSPNRDSNQPQHF,TGTTCCAGCAGCCCTAACAGGGATAGCAATCAGCCCCAGCATTTT
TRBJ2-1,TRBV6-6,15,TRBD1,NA,CASSRRTGGLNEQFF,TGTGCCAGCAGTCGCCGGACAGGGGGCCTCAATGAGCAGTTCTTC
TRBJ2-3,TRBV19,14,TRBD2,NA,CASSGLAGADTQYF,TGTGCCAGTAGTGGACTAGCGGGAGCAGATACGCAGTATTTT
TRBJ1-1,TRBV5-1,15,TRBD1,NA,CASSLRDRRNTEAFF,TGCGCCAGCAGCTTGAGGGACAGAAGGAACACTGAAGCTTTCTTT
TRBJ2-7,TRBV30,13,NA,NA,CAWSVLQAYEQYF,TGTGCCTGGAGTGTTTTGCAGGCCTACGAGCAGTACTTC
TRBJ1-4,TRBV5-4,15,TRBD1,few,CASSSPGQGNEKLFF,TGTGCCAGCAGCTCTCCGGGACAGGGGAATGAAAAACTGTTTTTT
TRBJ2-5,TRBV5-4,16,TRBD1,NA,CASSASRQGGGETQYF,TGTGCCAGCAGCGCGAGTAGACAGGGGGGCGGAGAGACCCAGTACTTC
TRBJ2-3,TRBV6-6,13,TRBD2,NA,CVTKLAGKDTQYF,TGTGTCACAAAACTAGCGGGTAAAGATACGCAGTATTTT
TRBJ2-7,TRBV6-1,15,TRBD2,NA,CASSLGLAGRVEQYF,TGTGCCAGCAGTTTGGGACTAGCGGGCCGCGTCGAGCAGTACTTC
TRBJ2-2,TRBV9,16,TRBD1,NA,CASSTRDRGRTGELFF,TGTGCCAGCAGCACCCGGGACAGGGGGCGCACCGGGGAGCTGTTTTTT
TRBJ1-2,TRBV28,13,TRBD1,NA,CASRPGQGYGYTF,TGTGCCAGCAGGCCGGGACAGGGGTATGGCTACACCTTC
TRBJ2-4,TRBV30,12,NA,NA,CAWSVLGNIQYF,TGTGCCTGGAGTGTACTTGGAAACATTCAGTACTTC